A selection of T cell receptor beta chains follows, all from one sample in a study of cytomegalovirus exposure and HLA in healthy donors. The data were produced by immunoSEQ multiplex PCR, yet TCRdb's version contains in-frame clones alone and is incomplete. The profile covers some 69,000 clones, with about 94% appearing a single time and 4% to 5.5% taken by the ten largest. Sequenced input: PBMCs. All receptors derive from a young man in good health and CMV-seropositive. Both conserved end residues are part of each CDR3. The D gene is left open where the match is weak. Size values are once, few and many counts, or a class for expanded clones, and some rows have none.

NA TRBJ2-5 NA TRBV6-1 TGTGCCAGCAGTGTGTGGACAGTCCAAGAGACCCAGTACTTC CASSVWTVQETQYF
NA TRBJ2-3 TRBD2 TRBV30 TGTGCCTGGAGAAAAGCGGGACTCACAGATACGCAGTATTTT CAWRKAGLTDTQYF
NA TRBJ2-7 NA TRBV7-2 TGTGCCAGCAGCTTATGGGCAACGGCAGCCTACGAGCAGTACTTC CASSLWATAAYEQYF
once TRBJ2-1 TRBD1 TRBV11-3 TGTGCCAGCAGCTCCGTCTACCAGGGGGATGAGCAGTTCTTC CASSSVYQGDEQFF
NA TRBJ1-6 NA TRBV28 TGTGCCAGCAGTTTCGGGGGGCCGAGCTCCTATAATTCACCCCTCCACTTT CASSFGGPSSYNSPLHF
NA TRBJ2-5 TRBD1 TRBV6-5 TGTGCCAGCAGTTTGAACAGGGGGCGAGAGACCCAGTACTTC CASSLNRGRETQYF
NA TRBJ1-2 TRBD1 TRBV14 TGTGCCAGCAGCCGGGACAGGGGGCTTTCTGGCTACACCTTC CASSRDRGLSGYTF
few TRBJ2-3 TRBD2 TRBV6-4 TGTGCCAGCAGTGAGACTAGCGGGGGCACAGATACGCAGTATTTT CASSETSGGTDTQYF
NA TRBJ1-2 NA TRBV5-5 TGTGCCAGCAGCCCTTGGACAGTCACTAACTATGGCTACACCTTC CASSPWTVTNYGYTF
NA TRBJ2-7 TRBD1 TRBV6-1 TGTGCCAGCAGTGAAATGGCGACAGGGGGCTCGTACGAGCAGTACTTC CASSEMATGGSYEQYF
NA TRBJ2-7 TRBD1 TRBV10-1 TGCGCCAGCACGTGGACAGGGGATAACCGCGAGCAGTACTTC CASTWTGDNREQYF
NA TRBJ2-3 TRBD2 TRBV4-3 TGCGCCAGCAGCCAAGATAAGGGGACTAGCGGGAGGGTCGGCACAGATACGCAGTATTTT CASSQDKGTSGRVGTDTQYF
NA TRBJ2-5 TRBD1 TRBV18 TGTGCCAGCTCACCAGCAGAGGGGGCCGGGGAGACCCAGTACTTC CASSPAEGAGETQYF
NA TRBJ2-5 TRBD1 TRBV6-5 TGTGCCAGCAGCCCCACCGGGACAGGGAGGGAGACCCAGTACTTC CASSPTGTGRETQYF
NA TRBJ2-2 NA TRBV30 TGTGCCCAGGAGGGTGGTTACACCGGGGAGCTGTTTTTT CAQEGGYTGELFF
NA TRBJ2-7 TRBD1 TRBV10-3 TGTGCCACCGACCCGGGGACAGGACCCTACGAGCAGTACTTC CATDPGTGPYEQYF
NA TRBJ2-1 NA TRBV5-5 TGTGCCAGCAGCTTGGGGCAGATCAATGAGCAGTTCTTC CASSLGQINEQFF
NA TRBJ2-1 NA TRBV19 TGTGCCACCACACCCGCCCGCTCCTACAATGAGCAGTTCTTC CATTPARSYNEQFF
few TRBJ1-2 NA TRBV6-1 TGTGCCAGCAGTAGGGGCTATGGCTACACCTTC CASSRGYGYTF
NA TRBJ2-1 NA TRBV15 TGTGCCACCAGCAGAGAGGTGGCAGGCGATCGGAATGAGCAGTTCTTC CATSREVAGDRNEQFF
NA TRBJ2-7 TRBD1 TRBV2 TGTGCCAGCTTAGGACAGGGTATCACCTACGAGCAGTACTTC CASLGQGITYEQYF
NA TRBJ1-3 NA TRBV4-2 TGTGCCAGCAGCCAAGGATCCACTACGAGTGGAAACACCATATATTTT CASSQGSTTSGNTIYF
NA TRBJ2-7 NA TRBV18 TGTGCCAGCTCACAGTCCCCCCTCACGGGGGAGCAGTACTTC CASSQSPLTGEQYF
NA TRBJ2-3 NA TRBV7-3 TGTGCCAGCAGCTTAGGAGGGACAGATACGCAGTATTTT CASSLGGTDTQYF
NA TRBJ2-6 NA TRBV4-3 TGCGCCAGCAGCCAACATGGACAGTTTCTTACTGGGGCCAACGTCCTGACTTTC CASSQHGQFLTGANVLTF
NA TRBJ1-1 NA TRBV7-9 TGTGCCAGTCGAGACAGGAAGAGCCACTTAATGAACACTGAAGCTTTCTTT CASRDRKSHLMNTEAFF
NA TRBJ1-4 TRBD1 TRBV4-2 TGTGCCAGCAGCCAAGCCTCCCTCGGACAGGGTGATGAAAAACTGTTTTTT CASSQASLGQGDEKLFF
NA TRBJ2-2 NA TRBV7-9 TGTGCCAGCAGCATTTCTCCGAGGGGGGAGCTGTTTTTT CASSISPRGELFF
NA TRBJ2-1 TRBD2 TRBV4-3 TGCGCCAGCAGCCAAGATCTAGCGGGAGGCGGTCCACTCTACAATGAGCAGTTCTTC CASSQDLAGGGPLYNEQFF
NA TRBJ1-1 TRBD1 TRBV7-2 TGTGCCAGCAGCTTAAATGCTGGGACAGGGGGAACTGAAGCTTTCTTT CASSLNAGTGGTEAFF
NA TRBJ2-5 NA TRBV5-4 TGTGCCAGCAGCTTGGAGGGGATCGGGGAGACCCAGTACTTC CASSLEGIGETQYF